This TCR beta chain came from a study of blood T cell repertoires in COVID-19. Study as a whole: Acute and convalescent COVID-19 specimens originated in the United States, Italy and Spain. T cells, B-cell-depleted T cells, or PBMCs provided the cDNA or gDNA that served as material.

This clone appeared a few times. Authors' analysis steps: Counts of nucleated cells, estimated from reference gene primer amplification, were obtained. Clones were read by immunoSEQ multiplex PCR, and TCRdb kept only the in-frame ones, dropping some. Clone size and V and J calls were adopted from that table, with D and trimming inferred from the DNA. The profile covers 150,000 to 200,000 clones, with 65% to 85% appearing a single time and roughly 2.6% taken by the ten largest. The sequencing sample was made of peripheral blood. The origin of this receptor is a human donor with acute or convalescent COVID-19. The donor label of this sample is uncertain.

Here the CDR3 reads CASSLYPGTGSHTF. The CDR3 nucleotides read TGTGCCAGCAGTTTATACCCGGGGACAGGGTCCCACACCTTC. The rearrangement uses TRBV28 and TRBJ1-2; 9 bases agree with TRBD1. The CDR3 extends over 14 amino acids. Trimming removed 1 base from V and 12 bases from J; junction bases left unmatched: 9. CDR1 and CDR2 (germline): MDHEN, SYDVKM.